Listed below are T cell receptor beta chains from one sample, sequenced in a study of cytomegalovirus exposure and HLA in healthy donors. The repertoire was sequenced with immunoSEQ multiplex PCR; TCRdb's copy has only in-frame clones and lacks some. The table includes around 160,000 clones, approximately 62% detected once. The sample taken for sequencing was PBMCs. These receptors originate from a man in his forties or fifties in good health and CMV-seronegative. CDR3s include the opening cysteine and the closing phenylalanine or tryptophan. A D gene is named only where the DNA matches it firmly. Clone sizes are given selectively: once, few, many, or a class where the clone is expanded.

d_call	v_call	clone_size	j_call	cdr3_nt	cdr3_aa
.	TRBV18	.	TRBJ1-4	TGTGCCAGCTCACCAGCGAAGGGGAGGACTGAAAAACTGTTTTTT	CASSPAKGRTEKLFF
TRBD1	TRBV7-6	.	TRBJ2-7	TGTGCCAGCAGCTTAGCTCAGGGGGGACAGGCCTACGAGCAGTACTTC	CASSLAQGGQAYEQYF
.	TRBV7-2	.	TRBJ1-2	TGTGCCAGCAGCTTATTGGGGGCGGACTATGGCTACACCTTC	CASSLLGADYGYTF
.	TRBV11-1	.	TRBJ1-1	TGTGCCAGCAGCTCGGCGGGGTTGAACACTGAAGCTTTCTTT	CASSSAGLNTEAFF
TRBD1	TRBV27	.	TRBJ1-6	TGTGCCAGCAGTCCGTGGGCAGGGGGCAATTCACCCCTCCACTTT	CASSPWAGGNSPLHF
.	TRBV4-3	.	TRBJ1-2	TGCGCCAGCAGCCAAGAGTCGAGCGGGGTTCGCGGCTACACCTTC	CASSQESSGVRGYTF
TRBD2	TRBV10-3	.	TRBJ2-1	TGTGCCATCAGTGGTCCCGGGACTAGCGGGGTCAATGAGCAGTTCTTC	CAISGPGTSGVNEQFF
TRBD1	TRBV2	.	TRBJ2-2	TGTGCCAGCAATCGCGACAGGGGGTACACCGGGGAGCTGTTTTTT	CASNRDRGYTGELFF
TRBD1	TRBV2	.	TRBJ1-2	TGTGCCAGCAGTCCGGGACAGACCTTTAACTATGGCTACACCTTC	CASSPGQTFNYGYTF
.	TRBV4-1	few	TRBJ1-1	TGCGCCAGCAGCCAAGTGGAGGGAATCCCTGAAGCTTTCTTT	CASSQVEGIPEAFF
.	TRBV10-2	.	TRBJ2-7	TGCGCCAGCAGTGAGTCGTACGTTCGGGCCTACGAGCAGTACTTC	CASSESYVRAYEQYF
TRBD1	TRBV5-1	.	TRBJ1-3	TGCGCCAGCAGCCAGACAGGGGATGGAAACACCATATATTTT	CASSQTGDGNTIYF
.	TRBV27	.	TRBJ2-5	TGTGCCAGCATTTCCGGACAGGGCGGGGGGACCCAGTACTTC	CASISGQGGGTQYF
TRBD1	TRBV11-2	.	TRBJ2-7	TGTGCCAGCAGCTTATGGACAGGGGAAAGGTACGAGCAGTACTTC	CASSLWTGERYEQYF
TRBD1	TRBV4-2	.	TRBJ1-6	TGTGCCAGCAGCCCTTTCGACAGGGATAATTCACCCCTCCACTTT	CASSPFDRDNSPLHF
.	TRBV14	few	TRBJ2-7	TGTGCCAGCAACTCCCTCCCCGGCTACGAGCAGTACTTC	CASNSLPGYEQYF
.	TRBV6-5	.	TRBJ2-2	TGTGCCAGCAGTTTCAAGAACACCGGGGAGCTGTTTTTT	CASSFKNTGELFF
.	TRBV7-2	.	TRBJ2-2	TGTGCCAGCAGCATCTCAGGGACTAACACCGGGGAGCTGTTTTTT	CASSISGTNTGELFF
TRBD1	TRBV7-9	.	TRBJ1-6	TGTGCCAGCAGCTTAGGCACAGGGGTGCAGGGTTCACCCCTCCACTTT	CASSLGTGVQGSPLHF
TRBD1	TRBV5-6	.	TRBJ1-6	TGTGCCAGCAGCTTGTCCGGGACAGGGTCGTATGGGCTTAATTCACCCCTCCACTTT	CASSLSGTGSYGLNSPLHF
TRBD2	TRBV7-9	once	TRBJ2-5	TGTGCCAGCAGCATTAGCGGGAGGGGGACCCAGTACTTC	CASSISGRGTQYF
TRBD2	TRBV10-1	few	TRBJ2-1	TGCGCCAGCAGTAGGACTAGCGGGGGCAATGAGCAGTTCTTC	CASSRTSGGNEQFF
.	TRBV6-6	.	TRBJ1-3	TGTGCCAGCAGTTACGAGGGTTTCTCTGGAAACACCATATATTTT	CASSYEGFSGNTIYF
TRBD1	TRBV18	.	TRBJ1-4	TGTGCCAGCTCGACAGGGGAGAATGAAAAACTGTTTTTT	CASSTGENEKLFF
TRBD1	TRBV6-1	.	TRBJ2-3	TGTGCCAGCAGTGTTTGGGGACAGTTAACAGATACGCAGTATTTT	CASSVWGQLTDTQYF
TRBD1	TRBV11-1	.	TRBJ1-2	TGTGCCAGCAGCCTGGGACAGTCCTATGGCTACACCTTC	CASSLGQSYGYTF
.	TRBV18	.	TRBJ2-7	TGTGCCAGCTCACCAAATCGGGGCTACGAGCAGTACTTC	CASSPNRGYEQYF
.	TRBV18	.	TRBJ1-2	TGTGCCAGCTCGCCCGACCTTGGAGGTGGCTACACCTTC	CASSPDLGGGYTF
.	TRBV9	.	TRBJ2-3	TGTGCCAGCAGCTTTGACCGGGACTCGTTCATAGCCTCAGATACGCAGTATTTT	CASSFDRDSFIASDTQYF
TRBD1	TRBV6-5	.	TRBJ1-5	TGTGCCAGCAGCTCGGGACAGGGAGATTTTCAGCCCCAGCATTTT	CASSSGQGDFQPQHF
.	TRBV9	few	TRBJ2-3	TGTGCCAGCAGCCCGCTTGGGCTTAGCACAGATACGCAGTATTTT	CASSPLGLSTDTQYF
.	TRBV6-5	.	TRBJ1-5	TGTGCCAGCAGGCCAGGGAGGAGCAATCAGCCCCAGCATTTT	CASRPGRSNQPQHF
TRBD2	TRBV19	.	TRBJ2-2	TGTGCCAGTAGTGGTAGCGGGGGGGCGAACACCGGGGAGCTGTTTTTT	CASSGSGGANTGELFF
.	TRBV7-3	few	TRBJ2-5	TGTGCCAGCAGCCTAGGGGGGGCGGCTGGAGAGACCCAGTACTTC	CASSLGGAAGETQYF
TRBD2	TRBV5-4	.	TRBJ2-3	TGTGCCAGCATCGGGGGGGGCCGGAGGGATACGCAGTATTTT	CASIGGGRRDTQYF
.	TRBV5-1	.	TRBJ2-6	TGCGCCAGCAGCTCCGGACAGATCTCCTCTGGGGCCAACGTCCTGACTTTC	CASSSGQISSGANVLTF
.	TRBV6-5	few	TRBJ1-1	TGTGCCAGCAGTTACTCTCGGTCCGGGAACACTGAAGCTTTCTTT	CASSYSRSGNTEAFF
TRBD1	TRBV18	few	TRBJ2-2	TGTGCCAGCTCACCCCGGACAGGGAGAAACGGGGAGCTGTTTTTT	CASSPRTGRNGELFF
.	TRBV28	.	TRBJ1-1	TGTGCCAGCACCGTTTCGAACACTGAAGCTTTCTTT	CASTVSNTEAFF
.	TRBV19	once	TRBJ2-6	TGTGCCAGTAGTATAGGAGGGGGACGGAGCTCTGGGGCCAACGTCCTGACTTTC	CASSIGGGRSSGANVLTF
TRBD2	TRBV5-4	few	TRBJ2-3	TGTGCCAGCCATCAGCCCCGGGGGGGGAAAGATACGCAGTATTTT	CASHQPRGGKDTQYF
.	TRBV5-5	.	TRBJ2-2	TGTGCCAGCAGCTCCTTAAAGGGGAAGGGGAACACCGGGGAGCTGTTTTTT	CASSSLKGKGNTGELFF
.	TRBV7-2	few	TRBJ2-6	TGTGCCAGCAGCCTCAGTGGCTCTGGGGCCAACGTCCTGACTTTC	CASSLSGSGANVLTF
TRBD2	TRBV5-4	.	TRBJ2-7	TGTGCCAGCAAAGCGGGGGGGCCCTACGAGCAGTACTTC	CASKAGGPYEQYF
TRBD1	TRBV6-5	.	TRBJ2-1	TGTGCCAGCGTTAGTGCCGGGACAGCTCCCAATGAGCAGTTCTTC	CASVSAGTAPNEQFF
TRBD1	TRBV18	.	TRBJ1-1	TGTGCCAGCTCCCTGGGGGACAGCCTTTTTGAAGCTTTCTTT	CASSLGDSLFEAFF
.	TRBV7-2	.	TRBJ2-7	TGTGCCAGCAGCTTTGAGGAGGGAACGGGCTCCTACGAGCAGTACTTC	CASSFEEGTGSYEQYF
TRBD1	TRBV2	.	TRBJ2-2	TGTGCCAGCAATTCAGGGGGCAAGTCTGTCGGGGAGCTGTTTTTT	CASNSGGKSVGELFF
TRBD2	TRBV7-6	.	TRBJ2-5	TGTGCCAGCAGCTTAGCGACTAGCGGGGTTGAGACCCAGTACTTC	CASSLATSGVETQYF
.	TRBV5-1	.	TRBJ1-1	TGCGCCAGCAGCCTTAACACTGAAGCTTTCTTT	CASSLNTEAFF
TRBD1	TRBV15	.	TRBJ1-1	TGTGCCACCAGCAGAGGGGGACAGATGAACACTGAAGCTTTCTTT	CATSRGGQMNTEAFF
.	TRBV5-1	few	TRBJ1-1	TGCGCCAGCAGCTCCGCGGGAGCGGGGAACACTGAAGCTTTCTTT	CASSSAGAGNTEAFF
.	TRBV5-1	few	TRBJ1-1	TGCGCCAGCAGCTATGATAGGACACTGAACACTGAAGCTTTCTTT	CASSYDRTLNTEAFF
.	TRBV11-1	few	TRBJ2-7	TGTGCCAGCGGGTCAGGAGGGTTTCTCCCCTACGAGCAGTACTTC	CASGSGGFLPYEQYF
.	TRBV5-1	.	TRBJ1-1	TGCGCCAGCAGCTTGGGTGCGGATGAAGCTTTCTTT	CASSLGADEAFF